The text below deals with one T cell receptor beta chain. From the germline J gene comes the end of the CDR3, since the read stops 3 residues before it. The length of the CDR3 is 16 residues. V gave up 0 bases and J gave up 4 bases; unmatched junction bases: 7. CDR1 and CDR2 from the germline V gene are SGHRS and YFSETQ. TCRdb's table, derived via immunoSEQ multiplex PCR, lists solely in-frame clones and lacks some. The sample includes tens of thousands of clones. This record belongs to a study of T cells in women clearing cervical HPV infection. The sequence derives from a woman between 18 and 69 years old with a cervical HPV16 infection that either progressed to CIN3+ or cleared (not recorded which). Material for sequencing was blood buffy coat. The gene calls are TRBV5-1 and TRBJ2-5; 9 bases map to TRBD2. The part of the CDR3 DNA that was read is TGCGCCAGCAGCTTGGCCGGGCTAGCGGGGACAGAGACC. This codes for CASSLAGLAGTET. The entire CDR3 protein reads CASSLAGLAGTETQYF.